This TCR beta chain emerged from a study of control samples from healthy donors and cancer patients. Profiled with immunoSEQ multiplex PCR; TCRdb holds only in-frame clones, not every one. The data contain approximately 210,000 clones, 90% to 95% of them singletons. Germline V CDR1 and CDR2: SGHAT, FQNNGV. This CDR3 is 17 amino acids long. Trimming stripped 4 bases from V and 0 bases from J, with 15 bases between. The TCR was taken from a man between 25 and 39 years old in good health. The chain carries TRBV11-2 and TRBJ2-2; possibly TRBD2 for D (5 bases). What was sequenced was blood. This CDR3 is CASSSPAAYANTGELFF. In nucleotides, the CDR3 is TGTGCCAGCAGCTCCCCAGCGGCATACGCGAACACCGGGGAGCTGTTTTTT.